The 29 T cell receptor beta chains in this list originate from one sample, sequenced in a study of T cell repertoires in cytomegalovirus infection. A single record per CDR3 protein comes from TCRdb applying MiXCR to the reads. The sample comprises a few hundred thousand distinct CDR3 sequences, over 15% of which are singletons, and around half rests with the top ten. Sequencing was performed on CD8+ T cells from PBMCs. These receptors all come from a human donor in good health (CMV status not recorded). Some clones in this sample may be carry-over from other donors' samples.

This clonotype was seen only a few times. The gene calls are TRBV12-3 or TRBV12-4 and TRBJ2-7; no clear D. V lost 6 bases and J lost 2, with 17 bases in between. The CDR3 is 15 residues long. The CDR3 protein is CASSPDGPRTYEQYF. CDR3 DNA sequence: TGTGCCAGCAGCCCGGACGGCCCCAGAACCTACGAGCAGTACTTC.

This clonotype occurred a few times. The V and J genes are TRBV20-1 and TRBJ1-2; the D is unclear. Germline CDR1 reads DFQATT; CDR2 reads SNEGSKA (reference sequence). The V end lost 1 base, the J end lost 6 bases, and 6 bases lay between the germline ends. This CDR3 is 11 amino acids long. The CDR3, as DNA: TGCAGTGCTAGAGGAGAGAATGGCTACACCTTC. Translation: CSARGENGYTF.

This clonotype was observed a handful of times. Its ends do not fully match the called genes, so a read error is possible. DNA for the CDR3: TGTGCCAGCGGGTCGAGCGGGACAGGGATTTTGGGGACCTACCCGGGGCAGTACTTC. As protein: CASGSSGTGILGTYPGQYF. This chain uses TRBV4-1 with TRBJ2-7; TRBD1 matches 9 bases. Germline V gene lookup returns CDR1 MGHRA and CDR2 YSYEKL. The length of the CDR3 is 19 residues.

This clonotype was counted only a few times. The chain links TRBV9 to TRBJ1-4; unclear D gene. The germline V and J ends were trimmed by 3 bases and 6 bases, with 15 bases remaining between them. Germline CDR1 reads SGDLS; CDR2 reads YYNGEE. The CDR3 totals 15 residues. CDR3 region: CASSATGAGDEKLFF. The CDR3 nucleotides read TGTGCCAGCAGCGCCACGGGAGCTGGGGATGAAAAACTGTTTTTT.

This clonotype was detected ten times or more. The CDR3 loop reads CASSIDPVERGIETEAFF. The CDR3 DNA reads as TGTGCCAGTAGTATAGATCCGGTGGAGCGGGGAATCGAGACTGAAGCTTTCTTT. The J gene is TRBJ1-1, the V gene TRBV19; D call uncertain. This CDR3 has 18 residues. Per germline, CDR1 LNHDA and CDR2 SQIVND (reference sequence). The V end lost 0 bases, the J end lost 5 bases, and 22 bases lay between the germline ends.

This clonotype was detected ten times or more. The chain links TRBV10-2 to TRBJ1-1; unclear D gene. Trimming removed 2 bases at V and 4 bases at J, with 14 bases between. The CDR3 extends over 15 amino acids. Per germline, CDR1 WSHSY and CDR2 SAAADI. CDR3 in DNA: TGCGCCAGCAGTGAGCGGGGTGTTTTAGGCACTGAAGCTTTCTTT. It specifies CASSERGVLGTEAFF.

The chain recombines TRBV28 with TRBJ1-2; 10 bases line up with TRBD1. Trimming took 6 bases from V and 5 from J; bases not matched to a gene: 15. Per germline, CDR1 MDHEN and CDR2 SYDVKM. The CDR3 is made up of 17 amino acids. In DNA, the CDR3 is TGTGCCAGCAGCCCATCCTGGGACAGGGGATTCTTATATGGCTACACCTTC. Amino acids: CASSPSWDRGFLYGYTF.

Ten or more counts support this clonotype. In nucleotides, the CDR3 is TGTGCCGGAATGGGACAGATCTTCTCTTATGGCTACACCTTC. Its protein product is CAGMGQIFSYGYTF. The V call is TRBV2, the J call TRBJ1-2; TRBD1 matches 7 bases. CDR1 and CDR2 from the germline V gene are SNHLY and FYNNEI. CDR3 length: 14 amino acids. V lost 11 bases, J lost 5 bases, and 14 bases stayed unmatched.

This clonotype was found a few times. The J gene is TRBJ2-1, the V gene TRBV20-1; 9 bases are a match to TRBD2. The CDR3 extends over 14 amino acids. Germline CDR1 and CDR2: DFQATT and SNEGSKA (reference sequence). V dropped 6 bases and J dropped 8; count of bases not matched to a gene: 11. CDR3 nucleotide sequence: TGCAGTGCCAAAACGGGGACTAGCAGACATGAGCAGTTCTTC. Translation gives CSAKTGTSRHEQFF.

This clonotype has a count of ten or more. This chain uses TRBV6-1 with TRBJ1-1; the D is unclear. Germline V gene sequence: CDR1 MNHNS, CDR2 SASEGT. Deletions cut 2 bases from V and 3 bases from J, with 13 bases between. The CDR3 is 15 amino acids. The CDR3 here is CASSEYSSGDTEAFF. The CDR3 coding sequence is TGTGCCAGCAGTGAATACTCTTCCGGGGACACTGAAGCTTTCTTT.

In this sample, this clonotype turned up a few times. The chain recombines TRBV20-1 with TRBJ2-7, with a tentative D call TRBD2 (6 bases). Deletions cut 0 bases from V and 1 base from J, with 13 bases between. This CDR3 spans 15 amino acids. Germline V CDR1 and CDR2: DFQATT, SNEGSKA (reference sequence). CDR3 loop: CSARDRSGISYEQYF. CDR3 nucleotides: TGCAGTGCTAGAGATCGTAGCGGAATTTCCTACGAGCAGTACTTC.

This clonotype was recorded a few times. The chain has TRBV2 and TRBJ2-1, with a tentative D call TRBD1 (6 bases). The CDR3 length is 15 residues. The germline gives CDR1 SNHLY, CDR2 FYNNEI. The V gene lost 3 bases and the J gene lost 2 bases, with 11 bases spanning the gap. The CDR3 sequence: CASSDTGFAYNEQFF. DNA of the CDR3: TGTGCCAGCAGTGATACAGGGTTTGCCTACAATGAGCAGTTCTTC.

The V call is TRBV12-3 or TRBV12-4, the J call TRBJ2-7, with TRBD2 matching over 9 bases. The CDR3 spans 16 residues. With 8 bases clipped from V and 5 bases from J, the junction kept 16 bases outside the gene matches. The DNA for the CDR3 is TGTGCCAGCGCGGGAGGGGTCCCGGGCCAAAGGGACGAGCAGTACTTC. It translates to CASAGGVPGQRDEQYF.

This clonotype occurred many times. CDR3 residues: CASSIEGTGNDQPQHF. The CDR3 DNA reads TGTGCCAGCAGCATCGAGGGGACAGGGAACGATCAGCCCCAGCATTTT. The chain couples TRBV28 to TRBJ1-5; 9 nucleotides line up with TRBD1. The CDR3 contains 16 residues. V lost 6 bases and J lost 5; bases outside the gene matches: 11. The germline V gene encodes CDR1 MDHEN and CDR2 SYDVKM.

This chain uses TRBV29-1 with TRBJ1-4; TRBD1 aligns across 9 bases. The CDR3 has 13 residues. Germline trimming cut 4 bases from V and 6 bases from J; bases unmatched to any gene: 3. CDR1 and CDR2 (germline): SQVTM, ANQGSEA. The CDR3 DNA sequence: TGCAGCGTTGGAAGGACAGGGGATGAAAAACTGTTTTTT. This encodes CSVGRTGDEKLFF.

This clonotype was detected many times. The chain combines TRBV7-9 with TRBJ1-2, with TRBD1 matching over 8 bases. From germline, CDR1 is SEHNR and CDR2 FQNEAQ (reference sequence). This CDR3 comprises 16 residues. With 5 bases clipped from V and 3 bases from J, the junction kept 11 bases outside the gene matches. DNA for the CDR3: TGTGCCAGCAGCCCGGACAGGGCCTCTCCGTACTATGGCTACACCTTC. Its protein is CASSPDRASPYYGYTF.

This clonotype came up many times. The chain has TRBV7-9 and TRBJ2-1, with 7 positions matching TRBD1. The germline gives CDR1 SEHNR, CDR2 FQNEAQ (reference sequence). V was pared by 0 bases and J by 0 bases, with 11 bases of the junction left unmatched. The CDR3 sequence is 19 residues long. CDR3 in amino acids: CASSLARGGDRSSYNEQFF. CDR3 bases: TGTGCCAGCAGCTTAGCCAGGGGTGGGGACAGAAGCTCCTACAATGAGCAGTTCTTC.

This clonotype was counted at least ten times. The V call is TRBV15, the J call TRBJ2-5, with TRBD1 matching 9 bases. The V gene's germline CDR1 is LNHNV and CDR2 YYDKDF (reference sequence). The CDR3 sequence is 15 residues long. Trimming cost V 5 bases and J 5 bases; bases outside gene matches: 9. CDR3 DNA sequence: TGTGCCACCAGCCGATACAGGGGGCGCAGCGAGACCCAGTACTTC. This codes for CATSRYRGRSETQYF.

Comment on this clonotype: Just one base apart from a much larger clone, this may be a read error. The chain is built from TRBV11-2 and TRBJ1-1; D gene uncertain. Germline V gene data show CDR1 as SGHAT and CDR2 as FQNNGV. V lost 1 base to trimming and J lost 9 bases, with 9 bases between them. This CDR3 comprises 12 residues. This chain's CDR3 is CASSLVSRKAFF. Written as DNA, the CDR3 is TGTGCCAGCAGCTTAGTTTCCAGGAAAGCTTTCTTT.

The chain uses TRBV14 and TRBJ2-3, with 7 bases identical to TRBD2. V gave up 4 bases and J gave up 4 bases; unmatched junction bases: 11. In germline, CDR1 is SGHDN, CDR2 FVKESK. This CDR3 has 16 residues. The CDR3 DNA sequence: TGTGCCAGCAGCCCCGGGACTACCCTTTTGGCAGATACGCAGTATTTT. This encodes CASSPGTTLLADTQYF.

This clonotype was observed many times. The chain has TRBV6-5 and TRBJ2-3, with 10 nucleotides matching TRBD2. From germline, CDR1 is MNHEY and CDR2 SVGAGI. The CDR3 is 15 residues long. The J segment lost 1 base and the V segment lost 6 bases, leaving 4 bases of the junction unmatched. The CDR3 here is CASRLGLAGTDTQYF. CDR3 bases: TGTGCCAGCAGACTAGGACTAGCGGGCACAGATACGCAGTATTTT.

This clonotype was counted between two and nine times. The chain links TRBV13 to TRBJ2-3; D possibly matches TRBD1 or TRBD2 (6 bases each). This CDR3 contains 16 residues. Germline V lookup: CDR1 PRHDT, CDR2 FYEKMQ (reference sequence). The V gene lost 2 bases and the J gene lost 4 bases, with 16 bases spanning the gap. CDR3 loop: CASSLRGAYPPDTQYF. Here the CDR3 DNA reads TGTGCCAGCAGCTTAAGGGGGGCGTATCCGCCAGATACGCAGTATTTT.

CDR3 nucleotide sequence: TGTGCCAGCAGCCCCCCCACGCAGGGTTTCTACGAGCAGTACTTC. Translating it yields CASSPPTQGFYEQYF. The genes are TRBV7-9 and TRBJ2-7; a weak D match, TRBD1 (5 bases). In germline, CDR1 is SEHNR, CDR2 FQNEAQ (reference sequence). V was cut by 5 bases and J by 3 bases, with 17 bases left in between. The length of the CDR3 is 15 residues.

The chain recombines TRBV15 with TRBJ1-5; 9 bases map to TRBD1. After removal of 1 base from V and 0 bases from J, the junction contained 10 bases not matched to a gene. The CDR3 has 19 residues. Germline V gene data show CDR1 as LNHNV and CDR2 as YYDKDF (reference sequence). The CDR3 DNA is TGTGCCACCAGCAGAGGCGGGGGAACAGGGGGCTCTAGCAATCAGCCCCAGCATTTT. This sequence encodes CATSRGGGTGGSSNQPQHF.

This chain joins TRBV6-1 and TRBJ1-5; D is uncertain. The V gene's germline CDR1 is MNHNS and CDR2 SASEGT. The germline V and J ends were trimmed by 5 bases and 2 bases, with 19 bases remaining between them. CDR3 size: 17 residues. CDR3 amino acids: CASSPYPPWERNQPQHF. The CDR3 DNA reads as TGTGCCAGCAGTCCCTATCCCCCTTGGGAGCGCAATCAGCCCCAGCATTTT.

This chain connects TRBV20-1 to TRBJ2-5; no firm D call. V was shortened by 3 bases and J by 4 bases, with 12 bases between the two germline ends. This CDR3 has 13 amino acids. Germline lookup yields CDR1 DFQATT and CDR2 SNEGSKA (reference sequence). CDR3 sequence: CSARKGITETQYF. The CDR3, as DNA: TGCAGTGCTAGGAAGGGCATCACAGAGACCCAGTACTTC.

This clonotype was recorded a few times. DNA of the CDR3: TGTGCCACTCGTGCCCCCGCGGGGGGAAACTATGGCTACACCTTC. The encoded protein is CATRAPAGGNYGYTF. The chain couples TRBV2 to TRBJ1-2, with D perhaps TRBD1 (5 bases). The CDR3 is 15 amino acids. V gave up 10 bases and J gave up 2 bases, with 20 bases separating them. Germline lookup yields CDR1 SNHLY and CDR2 FYNNEI.

This clonotype was seen repeatedly, ten times or more. The chain links TRBV6-1 to TRBJ2-3, with D uncertain. Germline V CDR1 and CDR2: MNHNS, SASEGT. This CDR3 has 15 residues. Trimming stripped 1 base from V and 1 base from J, with 9 bases between. Written as DNA, the CDR3 is TGTGCCAGCAGTGAAGGGGGTATGGGCACAGATACGCAGTATTTT. It codes for CASSEGGMGTDTQYF.

This clonotype was seen a handful of times. The CDR3 sequence is CSVEGRGLLYNEQFF. Written as DNA, the CDR3 is TGCAGCGTTGAAGGTCGGGGGCTGCTTTACAATGAGCAGTTCTTC. The chain uses TRBV29-1 and TRBJ2-1; D may be TRBD1 or TRBD2 (6 bases each). In germline, CDR1 is SQVTM, CDR2 ANQGSEA. This CDR3 spans 15 amino acids. V lost 1 base, J lost 4 bases, and 14 bases lay in between.